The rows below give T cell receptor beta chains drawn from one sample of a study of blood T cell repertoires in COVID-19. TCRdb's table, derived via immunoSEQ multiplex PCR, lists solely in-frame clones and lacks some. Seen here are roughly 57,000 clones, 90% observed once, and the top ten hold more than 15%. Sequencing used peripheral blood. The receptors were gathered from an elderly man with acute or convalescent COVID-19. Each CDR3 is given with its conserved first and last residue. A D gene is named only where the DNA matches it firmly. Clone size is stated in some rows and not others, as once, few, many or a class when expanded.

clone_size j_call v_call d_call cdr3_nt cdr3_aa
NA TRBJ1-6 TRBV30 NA TGTGCCTGGAGTGTGGGCCAGGGGATAAATTCACCCCTCCACTTT CAWSVGQGINSPLHF
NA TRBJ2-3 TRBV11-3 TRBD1 TGTGCCAGCAGCTCGGGACAGGACACCCCTAGCACAGATACGCAGTATTTT CASSSGQDTPSTDTQYF
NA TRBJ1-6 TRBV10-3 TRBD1 TGTGCCATCGGGGGACAGACAGGTTCACCCCTCCACTTT CAIGGQTGSPLHF
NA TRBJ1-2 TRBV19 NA TGTGCCAGTAGTATTGCGGCAGGGCCCTATGGCTACACCTTC CASSIAAGPYGYTF
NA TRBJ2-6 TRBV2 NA TGTGCCAGCATCCCGGGATCTGGGGCCAACGTCCTGACTTTC CASIPGSGANVLTF
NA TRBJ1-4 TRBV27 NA TGTGCCAGCAGTTCACAGGGTTTAACCGAAAAACTGTTTTTT CASSSQGLTEKLFF
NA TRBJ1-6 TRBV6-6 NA TGTGCCAGCAGTTACCGCATCGGGAGGGGGGATTCACCCCTCCACTTT CASSYRIGRGDSPLHF
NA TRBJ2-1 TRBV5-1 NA TGCGCCAGCAGCTCGATCCCAGGGATGGGCTACAATGAGCAGTTCTTC CASSSIPGMGYNEQFF
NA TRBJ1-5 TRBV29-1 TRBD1 TGCAGCGTTGAGATCGGGACAGGCCGCAATCAGCCCCAGCATTTT CSVEIGTGRNQPQHF
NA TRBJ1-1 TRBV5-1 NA TGCGCCAGCAGCTTGGCCGCGGGCAGCATGAACACTGAAGCTTTCTTT CASSLAAGSMNTEAFF
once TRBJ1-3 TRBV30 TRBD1 TGTGCCTGGAGTACGGGACAGGGACTCGGAAACACCATATATTTT CAWSTGQGLGNTIYF
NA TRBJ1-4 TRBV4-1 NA TGCGCCAGCAGCCAAGATGCGGGGGGCGATGAAAAACTGTTTTTT CASSQDAGGDEKLFF
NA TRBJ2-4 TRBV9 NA TGTGCCAGCAGCGGGGCTAGCGTCGGCATTCAGTACTTC CASSGASVGIQYF
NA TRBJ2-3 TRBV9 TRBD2 TGTGCCAGCAGCGTAGTTCTGGGGGGGGCAGATACGCAGTATTTT CASSVVLGGADTQYF
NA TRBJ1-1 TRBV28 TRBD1 TGTGCCAGCCGTTTGGCAGGGGGAAATCGAGGAGCTTTCTTT CASRLAGGNRGAFF
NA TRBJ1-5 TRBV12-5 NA TGTGCTAGTGGTTTGGCCTTCCGGACAGTCAATCAGCCCCAGCATTTT CASGLAFRTVNQPQHF
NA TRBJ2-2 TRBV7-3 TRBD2 TGTGCCAGCAGCTTAAAAGCGGGGGGCCCCAACACCGGGGAGCTGTTTTTT CASSLKAGGPNTGELFF
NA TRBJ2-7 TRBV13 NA TGTGCCAGCAGCCCCCAGAGGGGAGGCTACGAGCAGTACTTC CASSPQRGGYEQYF